The 24 T cell receptor beta chains presented below share a single source sample, sequenced in a study of blood T cell repertoires in COVID-19. Data came from immunoSEQ multiplex PCR; TCRdb stores just in-frame clones and leaves some out. The repertoire holds roughly 250,000 clones, with 70% to 85% as singletons. Sequencing was done on a sample of peripheral blood. The receptor source for this set is an elderly woman with acute or convalescent COVID-19.

This clone was seen a few times. V is TRBV13 and J is TRBJ2-7; D is possibly TRBD2 (6 bases). Germline CDR1 reads PRHDT; CDR2 reads FYEKMQ (reference sequence). V was cut by 5 bases and J by 3 bases, with 17 bases left in between. The CDR3 loop spans 15 amino acids. Here the CDR3 DNA reads TGTGCCAGCAGCCAAACCGGGACTGCATTCTACGAGCAGTACTTC. Translated: CASSQTGTAFYEQYF.

This clone was picked up one time. The gene calls are TRBV19 and TRBJ1-1; D gene uncertain. V was clipped by 6 bases and J by 7 bases, with 9 bases between them. The germline V gene has CDR1 LNHDA and CDR2 SQIVND (reference sequence). The CDR3 has 11 amino acids. DNA of the CDR3: TGTGCCAGTAGCCTCGCAGTTGAAGCTTTCTTT. Its protein product is CASSLAVEAFF.

V gene TRBV6-5 combines with J gene TRBJ2-3; 9 bases match TRBD1. Germline V CDR1 and CDR2: MNHEY, SVGAGI. V trimming: 8 bases; J trimming: 4 bases; junction bases outside the gene matches: 7. This CDR3 is built from 14 residues. The DNA for the CDR3 is TGTGCCAGCTGCCGGGACAGGGTCGCAGATACGCAGTATTTT. Protein product: CASCRDRVADTQYF.

The chain combines TRBV28 with TRBJ2-7; 9 bases map to TRBD1. This CDR3 is 15 amino acids long. Germline CDR1 reads MDHEN; CDR2 reads SYDVKM. Unmatched junction bases numbered 10, after V lost 5 bases and J lost 5 bases. The CDR3 bases are TGTGCCAGCAGTCAACGGACAGGGGTAAGGGACGAGCAGTACTTC. Protein: CASSQRTGVRDEQYF.

Worth noting for this clone: Other DNA sequences in this specimen translate into the identical CDR3. This chain uses TRBV9 with TRBJ1-1; TRBD1 agrees at 7 bases. The V gene's germline CDR1 is SGDLS and CDR2 YYNGEE. V gave up 0 bases and J gave up 5 bases; unmatched junction bases: 4. The CDR3 has 14 amino acids. For the CDR3, the DNA is TGTGCCAGCAGCGTAGCCTACAGGGGTACTGAAGCTTTCTTT. It translates to CASSVAYRGTEAFF.

This chain joins TRBV7-6 and TRBJ1-4; D is perhaps TRBD1 (6 bases). This CDR3 is built from 16 residues. The V end was cut by 5 bases, the J end by 8 bases, with 21 bases between. The germline V gene encodes CDR1 SGHVS and CDR2 FNYEAQ. Here the CDR3 DNA reads TGTGCCAGCAGCCAGAACCAGGGGATGTTGGGGGAAAAACTGTTTTTT. Its protein product is CASSQNQGMLGEKLFF. Full variable domain (rest looked up from reference TRBV7-6 and TRBJ1-4): GAGVSQSPRYKVTKRGQDVALRCDPISGHVSLYWYRQALGQGPEFLTYFNYEAQQDKSGLPNDRFSAERPEGSISTLTIQRTEQRDSAMYRCASSQNQGMLGEKLFFGSGTQLSVL.

CDR3 sequence: CASSLPRRGYGYTF. CDR3 DNA sequence: TGTGCCAGCAGCTTGCCGCGCAGGGGGTATGGCTACACCTTC. V usage is TRBV5-6 and J usage is TRBJ1-2, with 7 positions matching TRBD1. The V and J ends lost 1 base and 5 bases, in that order; junction bases with no gene match: 5. The CDR3 loop spans 14 amino acids. Germline CDR1 reads SGHDT; CDR2 reads YYEEEE.

The chain couples TRBV5-1 to TRBJ2-7; TRBD2 aligns across 12 bases. This CDR3 is built from 17 residues. Trimming at V came to 0 bases and at J to 4 bases, leaving 8 bases not matched to a gene. Per the germline V gene, CDR1 is SGHRS and CDR2 is YFSETQ. The CDR3 bases are TGCGCCAGCAGCTTGGCTAGCGGGGGGGTATCCCCTTACGAGCAGTACTTC. Its protein is CASSLASGGVSPYEQYF. The full variable domain, with the rest looked up from reference TRBV5-1 and TRBJ2-7, is KAGVTQTPRYLIKTRGQQVTLSCSPISGHRSVSWYQQTPGQGLQFLFEYFSETQRNKGNFPGRFSGRQFSNSRSEMNVSTLELGDSALYLCASSLASGGVSPYEQYFGPGTRLTVT.

On this clone itself: This sample includes further DNA sequences coding for the same CDR3. CDR3 loop: CAARAVGELFF. For the CDR3, the DNA is TGTGCGGCGAGAGCGGTCGGGGAGCTGTTTTTT. The J gene is TRBJ2-2, the V gene TRBV6-5; the D gene is possibly TRBD2 (5 bases). This CDR3 region has 11 residues. CDR1 and CDR2 from the germline V gene are MNHEY and SVGAGI.

This chain links TRBV4-3 with TRBJ2-1; D gene ambiguous. The CDR3 length is 14 residues. Trimming took off 0 bases at V and 8 bases at J, with 11 bases between the two ends. Germline loops: CDR1 LGHNA, CDR2 YSLEER. This chain's CDR3 is CASSQEASQDEQFF. The CDR3 DNA reads as TGCGCCAGCAGCCAAGAAGCTAGTCAAGATGAGCAGTTCTTC.

On this clone itself: This may arise from a read error, as a much more abundant clone is one base away. V and J are TRBV6-6 and TRBJ1-5; TRBD1 matches at 9 bases. The CDR3 sequence is 17 residues long. Germline CDR1 is MNHNY and CDR2 is SVGAGI (reference sequence). The CDR3 sequence is CTSSPYRDRVGNQPQHF. The CDR3 coding sequence is TGTACCAGCAGTCCTTATCGGGACAGGGTGGGCAATCAGCCCCAGCATTTT.

The V call is TRBV19, the J call TRBJ1-1; TRBD1 matches at 8 bases. CDR1 LNHDA and CDR2 SQIVND come from the germline V gene (reference sequence). The V segment lost 6 bases and the J segment 1 base; nucleotides outside the gene matches: 19. This CDR3 has 19 residues. CDR3 sequence (DNA): TGTGCCAGTAGCTCGCAAGGGGCAGGGGGCAATGGAGAGAACACTGAAGCTTTCTTT. Encoded protein: CASSSQGAGGNGENTEAFF.

This sequence joins TRBV5-4 and TRBJ1-4, with D tentatively TRBD1 (5 bases). The CDR3 runs to 14 residues. V shed 2 bases and J shed 3 bases, with 8 bases lying between them. Germline V gene lookup returns CDR1 SGHNT and CDR2 YYREEE (reference sequence). CDR3 region: CASSLGASNEKLFF. DNA of the CDR3: TGTGCCAGCAGCTTAGGGGCATCTAATGAAAAACTGTTTTTT. Complete variable domain (other parts from reference TRBV5-4 and TRBJ1-4): ETGVTQSPTHLIKTRGQQVTLRCSSQSGHNTVSWYQQALGQGPQFIFQYYREEENGRGNFPPRFSGLQFPNYSSELNVNALELDDSALYLCASSLGASNEKLFFGSGTQLSVL.

This chain joins TRBV5-6 and TRBJ1-4; D is undetermined. Per germline, CDR1 SGHDT and CDR2 YYEEEE. The V end was cut by 1 base, the J end by 6 bases, with 13 bases between. The CDR3 extends over 15 amino acids. The CDR3 sequence: CASSLFLGSHEKLFF. For the CDR3, the DNA is TGTGCCAGCAGCTTGTTTTTGGGCTCCCATGAAAAACTGTTTTTT.

The V call is TRBV4-3, the J call TRBJ2-7, with TRBD2 identical over 10 bases. There are 16 residues in the CDR3. CDR1 is LGHNA, CDR2 YSLEER, per germline. After removal of 3 bases from V and 0 bases from J, the junction contained 5 bases not matched to a gene. CDR3 amino acids: CASSQDTSGNSYEQYF. Here the CDR3 DNA reads TGCGCCAGCAGCCAGGATACTAGCGGGAACTCCTACGAGCAGTACTTC.

V is TRBV5-4 and J is TRBJ1-4; TRBD1 agrees at 8 bases. CDR1 is SGHNT, CDR2 YYREEE, per germline (reference sequence). This CDR3 is 14 amino acids long. Trimming took 0 bases from V and 8 from J; bases not matched to a gene: 3. The CDR3 loop reads CASSLDRDREKLFF. The CDR3 bases are TGTGCCAGCAGCTTGGACAGGGACAGGGAAAAACTGTTTTTT.

The CDR3 bases are TGTGCCAGCAGCTTCGGGGGGCCGTTGAACACTGAAGCTTTCTTT. Translating it yields CASSFGGPLNTEAFF. The rearrangement uses TRBV11-3 and TRBJ1-1; weak D call: TRBD1 (6 bases). Germline CDR1 SGHNT, CDR2 YENEEA. This CDR3 contains 15 residues. V was cut by 3 bases and J by 0 bases, with 11 bases left in between.

Only one count was recorded for this clone. V and J are TRBV20-1 and TRBJ1-3; D is unclear. V lost 6 bases and J lost 0, with 3 bases in between. Germline V gives CDR1 DFQATT, CDR2 SNEGSKA (reference sequence). This CDR3 has 11 amino acids. CDR3 bases: TGCAGTGCCAACTCTGGAAACACCATATATTTT. The encoded protein is CSANSGNTIYF.

V and J are TRBV27 and TRBJ1-2, with D maybe TRBD1 (6 bases). Germline assignment: CDR1 MNHEY and CDR2 SMNVEV (reference sequence). The germline V and J ends were trimmed by 4 bases and 4 bases, with 10 bases remaining between them. The CDR3 sequence is 13 residues long. CDR3 loop: CASSSGTSYGYTF. The CDR3 DNA reads as TGTGCCAGCAGTTCCGGGACATCCTATGGCTACACCTTC.

This clone was observed a handful of times. The chain couples TRBV27 to TRBJ1-1, with D unclear. V was shortened by 6 bases and J by 4 bases, with 15 bases between the two germline ends. CDR1 and CDR2 (germline): MNHEY, SMNVEV (reference sequence). The length of the CDR3 is 14 residues. The CDR3 protein is CASSRRTGFTEAFF. CDR3 DNA: TGTGCCAGCAGCAGAAGAACCGGGTTCACTGAAGCTTTCTTT.

The chain recombines TRBV3-1 (or the pseudogene TRBV3-2) with TRBJ2-1; TRBD2 matches 12 bases. The CDR3 loop spans 20 amino acids. Trimming removed 0 bases from V and 2 bases from J; junction bases left unmatched: 11. Germline assignment: CDR1 LGHDT and CDR2 YNNKEL (reference sequence). CDR3: CASSQDRLAGGRRPYNEQFF. CDR3 sequence (DNA): TGTGCCAGCAGCCAAGACCGTCTAGCGGGGGGGCGGCGCCCCTACAATGAGCAGTTCTTC.

The chain couples TRBV12-3 or TRBV12-4 to TRBJ2-5; D is uncertain. V lost 7 bases and J lost 0, with 3 bases in between. This CDR3 comprises 11 residues. CDR3 sequence (DNA): TGTGCCAGCATTAACCAAGAGACCCAGTACTTC. Encoded protein: CASINQETQYF.

This clone was seen more than once but under ten times. This chain joins TRBV7-2 and TRBJ1-5, with 9 bases that match TRBD1. Losses at the gene ends were 5 bases for V and 4 bases for J; bases not matched to a gene: 3. The CDR3 totals 14 residues. CDR1 and CDR2 from the germline V gene are SGHTA and FQGNSA. DNA of the CDR3: TGTGCCAGCAGCGCCGACAGGGGGAATCAGCCCCAGCATTTT. Protein sequence: CASSADRGNQPQHF.

The chain employs TRBV5-4 and TRBJ2-5, with 10 bases that match TRBD1. Germline V lookup: CDR1 SGHNT, CDR2 YYREEE (reference sequence). This CDR3 has 17 amino acids. V lost 4 bases to trimming and J lost 5 bases; unmatched junction nucleotides: 14. CDR3 in DNA: TGTGCCAGCAGCGGACAGGGGGGAGGCTATTATACGGAGACCCAGTACTTC. Protein: CASSGQGGGYYTETQYF. Full variable domain (remainder filled in from reference TRBV5-4 and TRBJ2-5): ETGVTQSPTHLIKTRGQQVTLRCSSQSGHNTVSWYQQALGQGPQFIFQYYREEENGRGNFPPRFSGLQFPNYSSELNVNALELDDSALYLCASSGQGGGYYTETQYFGPGTRLLVL.